Shown below are 3 T cell receptor beta chains from a single sample sequenced in a study of blood T cell repertoires in COVID-19. The assay was immunoSEQ multiplex PCR, and TCRdb's table has in-frame clones only and misses some. This sample has about 140,000 clones, with 75% to 80% found just once. Input material: PBMCs or T cells enriched from blood (not recorded which). These receptors came from a woman aged 45-65 years who had recovered from COVID-19.

The rearrangement uses TRBV4-1 and TRBJ1-2; D gene ambiguous. The CDR3 runs to 15 residues. V shed 0 bases and J shed 5 bases, with 13 bases lying between them. The germline V gene has CDR1 MGHRA and CDR2 YSYEKL. In DNA, the CDR3 is TGCGCCAGCAGCCAAGATAAGTTAGGAGGGTATGGCTACACCTTC. Protein product: CASSQDKLGGYGYTF.

In this sample, this clone turned up a few times. V gene TRBV7-9 combines with J gene TRBJ2-3, with a weak D call TRBD1 (5 bases). The CDR3 contains 16 residues. Germline CDR1 reads SEHNR; CDR2 reads FQNEAQ (reference sequence). Trimming took 3 bases from V and 0 from J, leaving 13 bases between them. The CDR3 protein is CASSFGRAISTDTQYF. The CDR3 DNA is TGTGCCAGCAGCTTTGGCAGGGCTATTAGCACAGATACGCAGTATTTT.

This chain links TRBV9 with TRBJ1-1; D may be TRBD1 (5 bases). In germline, CDR1 is SGDLS, CDR2 YYNGEE. This CDR3 is 13 amino acids long. V gave up 4 bases and J gave up 3 bases, with 10 bases separating them. In DNA, the CDR3 is TGTGCCAGCAGCACCCAGGGTTACACTGAAGCTTTCTTT. Translated, it gives CASSTQGYTEAFF.